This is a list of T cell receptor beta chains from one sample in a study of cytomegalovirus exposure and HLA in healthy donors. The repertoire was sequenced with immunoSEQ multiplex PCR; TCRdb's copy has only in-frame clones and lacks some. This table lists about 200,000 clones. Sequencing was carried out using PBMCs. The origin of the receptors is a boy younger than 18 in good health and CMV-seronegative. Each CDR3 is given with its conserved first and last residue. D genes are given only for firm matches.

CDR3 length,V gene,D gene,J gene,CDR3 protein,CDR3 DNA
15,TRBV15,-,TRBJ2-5,CATSRDISGGETQYF,TGTGCCACCAGCAGAGATATTTCAGGAGGGGAGACCCAGTACTTC
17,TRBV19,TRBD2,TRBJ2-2,CASSIGLAGGIAGELFF,TGTGCCAGTAGTATTGGACTAGCGGGGGGTATAGCCGGGGAGCTGTTTTTT
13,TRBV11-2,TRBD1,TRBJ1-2,CASSFEGASGYTF,TGTGCCAGCAGCTTCGAGGGGGCGAGTGGCTACACCTTC
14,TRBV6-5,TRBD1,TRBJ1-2,CASSWMGQGGGYTF,TGTGCCAGCAGTTGGATGGGACAGGGGGGTGGCTACACCTTC
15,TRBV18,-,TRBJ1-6,CASSPLAGEHSPLHF,TGTGCCAGCTCACCACTGGCAGGGGAGCATTCACCCCTCCACTTT
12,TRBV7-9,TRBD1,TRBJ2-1,CASSGQVHEQFF,TGTGCCAGCAGCGGACAGGTACATGAGCAGTTCTTC
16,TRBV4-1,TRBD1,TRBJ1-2,CASSQARQGPNYGYTF,TGCGCCAGCAGCCAGGCCCGACAGGGTCCAAACTATGGCTACACCTTC
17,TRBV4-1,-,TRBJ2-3,CASSQDFEGGQPDTQYF,TGCGCCAGCAGCCAAGATTTTGAGGGGGGGCAACCAGATACGCAGTATTTT
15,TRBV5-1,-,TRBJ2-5,CASSLSVGSQETQYF,TGCGCCAGCAGCTTGTCTGTCGGGAGCCAAGAGACCCAGTACTTC
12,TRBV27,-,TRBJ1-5,CATAGPGQPQHF,TGTGCCACCGCTGGGCCTGGACAGCCCCAGCATTTT
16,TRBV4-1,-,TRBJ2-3,CASSQVRGGGTDTQYF,TGCGCCAGCAGCCAAGTTCGAGGGGGGGGCACAGATACGCAGTATTTT
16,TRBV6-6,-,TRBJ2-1,CASSPLLTSSYNEQFF,TGTGCCAGCAGTCCTTTATTAACCAGCTCCTACAATGAGCAGTTCTTC
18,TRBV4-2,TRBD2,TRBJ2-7,CASSQESATSGGPYEQYF,TGTGCCAGCAGCCAAGAATCCGCGACTAGCGGGGGTCCCTACGAGCAGTACTTC
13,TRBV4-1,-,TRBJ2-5,CASSQPGIETQYF,TGCGCCAGCAGCCAACCCGGTATAGAGACCCAGTACTTC
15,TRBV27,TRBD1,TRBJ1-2,CASAGRDRPLLGYTF,TGTGCCAGCGCCGGAAGGGACAGGCCCCTTCTGGGCTACACCTTC
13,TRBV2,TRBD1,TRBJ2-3,CASLGQGVDTQYF,TGTGCCAGCTTGGGCCAGGGGGTAGATACGCAGTATTTT
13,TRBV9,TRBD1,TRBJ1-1,CASNGQGNTEAFF,TGTGCCAGCAACGGACAGGGTAACACTGAAGCTTTCTTT
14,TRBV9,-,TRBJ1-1,CASSVDLGVPEAFF,TGTGCCAGCAGCGTAGATTTAGGGGTGCCTGAAGCTTTCTTT
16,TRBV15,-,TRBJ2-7,CATSPRSGGVPYEQYF,TGTGCCACCAGCCCCCGCTCCGGGGGTGTTCCCTACGAGCAGTACTTC
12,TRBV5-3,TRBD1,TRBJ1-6,CARSDRGSPLHF,TGTGCCAGAAGCGACAGGGGTTCGCCCCTCCACTTT
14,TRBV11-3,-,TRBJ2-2,CASSSGLFTGELFF,TGTGCCAGCAGCTCGGGACTTTTCACCGGGGAGCTGTTTTTT
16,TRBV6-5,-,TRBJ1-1,CASSYGMRGRVTEAFF,TGTGCCAGCAGTTACGGAATGCGGGGGCGCGTCACTGAAGCTTTCTTT
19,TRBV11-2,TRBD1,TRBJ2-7,CASSSGTVRGPRTLPEQYF,TGTGCCAGCAGCTCCGGGACAGTCAGGGGCCCCAGGACCCTTCCCGAGCAGTACTTC
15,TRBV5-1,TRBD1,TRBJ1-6,CASSGGTGDNSPLHF,TGCGCCAGCAGCGGTGGGACAGGGGATAATTCACCCCTCCACTTT
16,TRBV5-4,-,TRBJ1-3,CASSRMQGASGNTIYF,TGTGCCAGCAGCCGGATGCAGGGCGCTTCTGGAAACACCATATATTTT
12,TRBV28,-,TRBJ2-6,CASITGANVLTF,TGTGCCAGCATAACTGGGGCCAACGTCCTGACTTTC
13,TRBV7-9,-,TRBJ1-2,CASSLGQNYGYTF,TGTGCCAGCAGCCTCGGACAGAACTATGGCTACACCTTC
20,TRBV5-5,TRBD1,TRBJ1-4,CASSRTPWGDRGPPSEKLFF,TGTGCCAGCAGCCGAACCCCCTGGGGAGACAGGGGGCCGCCGAGTGAAAAACTGTTTTTT
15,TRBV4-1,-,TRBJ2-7,CASSQNVFPDYEQYF,TGCGCCAGCAGCCAAAACGTTTTCCCAGACTACGAGCAGTACTTC
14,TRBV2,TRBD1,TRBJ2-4,CASRQSGQVPIQYF,TGTGCCAGCAGACAATCGGGACAGGTTCCCATTCAGTACTTC
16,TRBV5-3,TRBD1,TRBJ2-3,CARSFSGTGGKDTQYF,TGTGCCAGAAGCTTTTCCGGGACAGGGGGCAAAGATACGCAGTATTTT
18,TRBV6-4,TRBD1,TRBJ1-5,CASSPPGRDRGLPQPQHF,TGTGCCAGCAGCCCCCCGGGGCGGGACAGGGGGCTTCCTCAGCCCCAGCATTTT
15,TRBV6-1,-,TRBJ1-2,CASSRNREANYGYTF,TGTGCCAGCAGCAGGAACAGAGAAGCTAACTATGGCTACACCTTC
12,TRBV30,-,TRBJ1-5,CAWSVRGQPQHF,TGTGCCTGGAGTGTGCGAGGACAGCCCCAGCATTTT
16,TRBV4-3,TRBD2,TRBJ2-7,CASSQDSSSGSYEQYF,TGCGCCAGCAGCCAAGATTCGTCTAGCGGGTCCTACGAGCAGTACTTC
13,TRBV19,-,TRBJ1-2,CASSIDQMAGYTF,TGTGCCAGTAGTATAGATCAGATGGCTGGCTACACCTTC
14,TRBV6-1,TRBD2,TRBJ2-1,CASNMGGTYNEQFF,TGTGCCAGCAATATGGGGGGGACCTACAATGAGCAGTTCTTC